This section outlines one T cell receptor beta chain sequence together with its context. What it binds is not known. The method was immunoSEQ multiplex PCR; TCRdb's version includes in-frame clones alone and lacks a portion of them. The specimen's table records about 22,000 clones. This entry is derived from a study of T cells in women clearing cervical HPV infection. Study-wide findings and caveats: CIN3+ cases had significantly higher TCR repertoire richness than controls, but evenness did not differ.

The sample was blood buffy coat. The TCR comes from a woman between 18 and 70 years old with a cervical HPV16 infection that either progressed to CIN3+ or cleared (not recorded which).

CDR3 amino acids: CSAAFRDTEAFF. Partial CDR3 DNA: TGCAGTGCTGCGTTTAGGGACACTGAA. The rearrangement links TRBV20-1 to TRBJ1-1; D unresolved. The read ends 3 residues shy of where the CDR3 ends; the end is completed using the germline J gene. Per the germline V gene, CDR1 is DFQATT and CDR2 is SNEGSKA (reference sequence). This CDR3 has 12 amino acids. V shed 5 bases and J shed 3 bases, with 10 bases lying between them.